The 23 T cell receptor beta chains given below trace back to one sample, sequenced in a study of T cells in Graves' hyperthyroidism and ophthalmopathy. Amplified TCR beta CDR3 regions came from RNA transcripts. Initially, a first-round RT-PCR of the TCR CDR3 employed the HTBI primer set. TCRdb reprocessed the multiplex PCR reads with MiXCR, giving one entry per CDR3 protein. The sample contains some 620,000 distinct CDR3 sequences, around 15% of which appear only once. The sequencing input was blood. The receptors derive from a woman younger than 45 with Graves' hyperthyroidism.

This clonotype was found many times. V gene TRBV28 combines with J gene TRBJ1-6; 10 bases align to TRBD1. The CDR3 length is 14 residues. The V gene's germline CDR1 is MDHEN and CDR2 SYDVKM. The V and J ends lost 7 bases and 10 bases, in that order; junction bases with no gene match: 7. The CDR3 coding sequence is TGTGCCAGCACCTTGAGGGACAGGGGATCACCCCTCCACTTT. Protein product: CASTLRDRGSPLHF.

This clonotype was counted many times. This sequence joins TRBV6-1 and TRBJ2-7; the D gene is possibly TRBD2 (6 bases). V was pared by 9 bases and J by 2 bases, with 11 bases between. Germline V CDR1 and CDR2: MNHNS, SASEGT. The CDR3 has 12 residues. The CDR3 loop is CASGTLTYEQYF. The CDR3 DNA is TGTGCCAGTGGGACTCTCACCTACGAGCAGTACTTC.

The chain employs TRBV2 and TRBJ2-1; D not resolved. The CDR3 loop spans 11 amino acids. Germline V gene sequence: CDR1 SNHLY, CDR2 FYNNEI. Trimming removed 3 bases from V and 13 bases from J, with 10 bases in between. CDR3: CASSDSSTQFF. As DNA, the CDR3 is TGTGCCAGCAGTGATTCTTCCACTCAGTTCTTC.

This clonotype has a count of ten or more. This rearrangement joins TRBV7-3 to TRBJ1-1, with 8 bases that match TRBD1. Germline V gene lookup returns CDR1 SGHTA and CDR2 FQGTGA. This CDR3 has 14 residues. V was clipped by 6 bases and J by 5 bases; unmatched bases: 8. CDR3 sequence: CASRRTGKGTEAFF. CDR3 nucleotide sequence: TGTGCCAGCAGACGGACAGGGAAAGGTACTGAAGCTTTCTTT.

This chain uses TRBV12-3 or TRBV12-4 with TRBJ1-5, with D unclear. V gave up 7 bases and J gave up 0 bases, with 10 bases separating them. The CDR3 loop spans 14 amino acids. The CDR3 here is CASTSGYSNQPQHF. The CDR3 nucleotides are TGTGCCAGCACCTCCGGTTATAGCAATCAGCCCCAGCATTTT.

This clonotype was counted between two and nine times. This chain joins TRBV4-1 and TRBJ1-5; D is possibly TRBD1 (5 bases). Germline CDR1 is MGHRA and CDR2 is YSYEKL. The CDR3 consists of 18 residues. Trimming took off 3 bases at V and 4 bases at J, with 22 bases between the two ends. The CDR3 reads CASSQRTFRGVANQPQHF. CDR3 DNA: TGCGCCAGCAGCCAGAGGACGTTCCGAGGGGTCGCGAATCAGCCCCAGCATTTT.

This clonotype was seen only a few times. V and J are TRBV20-1 and TRBJ2-2; the D gene is possibly TRBD1 (8 bases). CDR3 length equals 16 residues. Trimming shortened V by 6 bases and J by 4 bases, and 21 bases separated the two germline ends. The V gene's germline CDR1 is DFQATT and CDR2 SNEGSKA (reference sequence). The CDR3 DNA follows: TGCAGTGCGGGGAGCGACAGGGGACTACTCACCGGGGAGCTGTTTTTT. This codes for CSAGSDRGLLTGELFF.

This clonotype was observed many times. The V call is TRBV6-1, the J call TRBJ1-1, with TRBD1 identical over 8 bases. Germline-derived CDR1 and CDR2 are MNHNS and SASEGT. This CDR3 is 11 amino acids long. Trimming took 7 bases from V and 8 from J; bases not matched to a gene: 3. This CDR3 reads CASNQGAEAFF. In DNA, the CDR3 is TGTGCCAGCAACCAGGGGGCCGAAGCTTTCTTT.

This clonotype was seen a handful of times. The CDR3 DNA sequence: TGTGCCAGCAGCCAAGATTGGGAGGGGAGTAATTCACCCCTCCACTTT. This sequence encodes CASSQDWEGSNSPLHF. The rearrangement uses TRBV3-1 and TRBJ1-6, with D possibly being TRBD1 (5 bases). Germline V gene lookup returns CDR1 LGHDT and CDR2 YNNKEL (reference sequence). V was clipped by 0 bases and J by 6 bases, with 12 bases between them. This CDR3 contains 16 residues.

The rearrangement uses TRBV25-1 and TRBJ1-4, with 10 bases that match TRBD1. V lost 2 bases and J lost 7; bases outside the gene matches: 1. The CDR3 covers 14 residues. Germline assignment: CDR1 MGHDK and CDR2 SYGVNS. The CDR3 reads CASSEGQGGEKLFF. The CDR3 DNA follows: TGTGCCAGCAGTGAAGGACAGGGGGGTGAAAAACTGTTTTTT.

The chain joins TRBV7-2 to TRBJ2-1; perhaps TRBD1 as D (5 bases). V lost 1 base to trimming and J lost 8 bases, with 9 bases between them. CDR1 and CDR2 from the germline V gene are SGHTA and FQGNSA. The length of the CDR3 is 13 residues. CDR3 DNA sequence: TGTGCCAGCAGCTTAGAGGGGTGGGATGAGCAGTTCTTC. Protein: CASSLEGWDEQFF.

This clonotype was found many times. The chain employs TRBV5-6 and TRBJ2-7, with D possibly TRBD1 on 5 matching bases. The CDR3 spans 14 residues. The V gene's germline CDR1 is SGHDT and CDR2 YYEEEE. V was cut by 1 base and J by 3 bases, with 11 bases left in between. The CDR3 coding sequence is TGTGCCAGCAGCTTGTCAGGCAGGGACTACGAGCAGTACTTC. It codes for CASSLSGRDYEQYF. Looking up the rest from reference TRBV5-6 and TRBJ2-7 gives the full variable domain: DAGVTQSPTHLIKTRGQQVTLRCSPKSGHDTVSWYQQALGQGPQFIFQYYEEEERQRGNFPDRFSGHQFPNYSSELNVNALLLGDSALYLCASSLSGRDYEQYFGPGTRLTVT.

This clonotype showed up just a few times. One end of the junction does not line up with germline, which may come from a read error. V gene TRBV30 combines with J gene TRBJ2-2; 10 positions match TRBD1. Per the germline V gene, CDR1 is GTSNPN and CDR2 is SVGIG (reference sequence). The CDR3 runs to 16 residues. CDR3 sequence: CAWSGRQGARTEELFF. CDR3 nucleotides: TGTGCCTGGAGTGGCCGACAGGGGGCGCGTACCGAGGAGCTGTTTTTT.

With respect to this clonotype: This may arise from a read error, as a much more abundant clone is one base away. V and J are TRBV5-1 and TRBJ2-1; 7 bases are a match to TRBD1. The germline V gene has CDR1 SGHRS and CDR2 YFSETQ. J lost 10 bases, V lost 0 bases, and 10 bases had no gene match. The CDR3 extends over 15 amino acids. CDR3 nucleotide sequence: TGCGCCAGCAGCTTGGATACAGGGGCGATCGGCGAGCAGTTCTTC. This translates into CASSLDTGAIGEQFF.

With regard to this clonotype: The junction departs from germline at one end; a sequencing error may be responsible. CDR3 sequence: CASSWRQRGIQETQYF. Here the CDR3 DNA reads TGCGCCAGCAGTTGGAGGCAGCGGGGGATCCAAGAGACCCAGTACTTC. V usage is TRBV2 and J usage is TRBJ2-5, with 8 bases matching TRBD2. CDR3 size: 16 residues. The germline V gene encodes CDR1 SNHLY and CDR2 FYNNEI.

This clonotype has a count of ten or more. The chain links TRBV13 to TRBJ2-4; D tentatively fits TRBD1 or TRBD2 (6 bases each). V gave up 7 bases and J gave up 1 base, with 14 bases separating them. From germline, CDR1 is PRHDT and CDR2 FYEKMQ (reference sequence). This CDR3 spans 15 amino acids. CDR3 in amino acids: CASTNGGAAKNIQYF. The CDR3 bases are TGTGCCAGCACCAACGGGGGCGCGGCCAAAAACATTCAGTACTTC.

The chain has TRBV7-6 and TRBJ2-7; 11 bases are shared with TRBD2. J lost 7 bases, V lost 4 bases, and 21 bases had no gene match. The CDR3 is 19 amino acids. Germline CDR1 is SGHVS and CDR2 is FNYEAQ. The CDR3 coding sequence is TGTGCCAGCAGCTCCCAACCCCTAACACTAGCGGGAGTACCTCAAGAGCAGTACTTC. Translated, it gives CASSSQPLTLAGVPQEQYF.

In its sample, this clonotype was seen many times. The V call is TRBV6-5, the J call TRBJ1-1; TRBD1 might be the D (6 bases). The V gene lost 0 bases and the J gene lost 5 bases, with 13 bases spanning the gap. Per the germline V gene, CDR1 is MNHEY and CDR2 is SVGAGI. The CDR3 totals 15 residues. CDR3 protein: CASSYSHGGRTEAFF. CDR3 DNA sequence: TGTGCCAGCAGTTACTCTCACGGGGGGCGGACTGAAGCTTTCTTT.

This clonotype showed up just a few times. This chain connects TRBV5-5 to TRBJ1-3; D is unresolved. The V end lost 4 bases, the J end lost 0 bases, and 11 bases lay between the germline ends. Germline CDR1 reads SGHKS; CDR2 reads YYEKEE (reference sequence). The CDR3 has 15 amino acids. CDR3 nucleotide sequence: TGTGCCAGCAGCCTGGTAGCGAGCTCTGGAAACACCATATATTTT. Its protein is CASSLVASSGNTIYF.

This clonotype has ten or more counts. This chain uses TRBV11-3 with TRBJ2-1, with D perhaps TRBD2 (6 bases). This CDR3 region has 16 residues. V shed 5 bases and J shed 4 bases, with 18 bases lying between them. CDR1 is SGHNT, CDR2 YENEEA, per germline. CDR3 DNA sequence: TGTGCCAGCAGCGGACCGACGAGCGGGCCATACAATGAGCAGTTCTTC. Protein sequence: CASSGPTSGPYNEQFF.

For the CDR3, the DNA is TGTGCCAGCAGTCGACAGGGGGGAGGCGAGCAGTACTTC. It is translated as CASSRQGGGEQYF. The gene calls are TRBV12-3 or TRBV12-4 and TRBJ2-7, with 9 bases aligning to TRBD1. The CDR3 is made up of 13 amino acids. V was clipped by 5 bases and J by 6 bases; unmatched bases: 5.

This clonotype was detected ten times or more. The chain joins TRBV30 to TRBJ1-6, with a tentative D call TRBD1 (5 bases). The CDR3 is made up of 14 amino acids. From germline, CDR1 is GTSNPN and CDR2 SVGIG (reference sequence). Trimming took off 0 bases at V and 8 bases at J, with 11 bases between the two ends. CDR3: CAWSVGVPDSPLHF. The CDR3 nucleotides are TGTGCCTGGAGTGTAGGGGTCCCGGATTCACCCCTCCACTTT.

The chain has TRBV3-1 and TRBJ2-7, with 9 bases lining up with TRBD2. This CDR3 comprises 15 residues. Germline V lookup: CDR1 LGHDT, CDR2 YNNKEL (reference sequence). With 4 bases clipped from V and 6 bases from J, the junction kept 10 bases outside the gene matches. As DNA, the CDR3 is TGTGCCAGCAGCCCGAGCGTACTAGCGGGCATCGAGCAGTACTTC. Its protein is CASSPSVLAGIEQYF.